The 18 T cell receptor beta chains in this list originate from one sample, sequenced in a study of human T cells and chemical hapten exposure. The time point here: patch test 3, about 24 weeks after DPC sensitization. Sample treatment: therapeutic diphenylcyclopropenone sensitization with weekly scalp DPC. One entry per CDR3 protein results from TCRdb running MiXCR on the RACE reads. The sample lists 130,000 or so distinct CDR3 sequences; roughly 10% were seen once. The material sequenced was whole blood, taken in connection with sensitization to the hapten diphenylcyclopropenone (DPC). The receptors here all came from a woman aged 50 to 60 with alopecia areata. Some clones in this sample may be carry-over from other donors' samples.

This clonotype has only a few counts. The chain is built from TRBV10-3 and TRBJ1-4; possible D gene TRBD1, 5 bases. This CDR3 contains 13 residues. The germline gives CDR1 ENHRY, CDR2 SYGVKD. V was clipped by 4 bases and J by 8 bases, with 11 bases between them. The CDR3 DNA reads as TGTGCCATCAGTGCGGCGGGGGAGGAAAAACTGTTTTTT. This codes for CAISAAGEEKLFF.

This chain connects TRBV7-2 to TRBJ2-1; TRBD2 might be the D (6 bases). Germline V lookup: CDR1 SGHTA, CDR2 FQGNSA. Trimming removed 0 bases at V and 4 bases at J, with 10 bases between. CDR3 length: 15 residues. The CDR3 DNA is TGTGCCAGCAGCTTAGCGGGGGGAGCTTACAATGAGCAGTTCTTC. Amino acid sequence: CASSLAGGAYNEQFF.

V and J are TRBV20-1 and TRBJ1-5; D remains ambiguous. The germline V and J ends were trimmed by 0 bases and 1 base, with 13 bases remaining between them. The length of the CDR3 is 16 residues. CDR1 DFQATT and CDR2 SNEGSKA come from the germline V gene (reference sequence). For the CDR3, the DNA is TGCAGTGCTAGAGATCCAGAACAGATAAGCAATCAGCCCCAGCATTTT. The encoded protein is CSARDPEQISNQPQHF.

The chain carries TRBV6-2 or TRBV6-3 and TRBJ1-2; the D is unclear. With 0 bases removed from V and 8 bases from J, the gap between germline ends came to 31 bases. The CDR3 length is 20 residues. Germline lookup yields CDR1 MNHEY and CDR2 SVGEGT. In nucleotides, the CDR3 is TGTGCCAGCAGTTACTCGTCATCCCCCAACCCCCAGAGCCCACCCGACGGCTACACCTTC. Its translation is CASSYSSSPNPQSPPDGYTF.

There are a few counts of this clonotype. J is TRBJ2-3 and V is TRBV28; perhaps TRBD2 as D (6 bases). Trimming pared 7 bases from V and 0 bases from J, leaving 20 bases between. Looked up from germline, CDR1 is MDHEN and CDR2 is SYDVKM. The CDR3 runs to 17 residues. The CDR3 bases are TGTGCCAGCACCCTGTTGGGGGGAGGAGATAGCACAGATACGCAGTATTTT. Protein: CASTLLGGGDSTDTQYF.

In its sample, this clonotype was seen many times. The chain links TRBV9 to TRBJ2-1; tentative D call: TRBD1 (5 bases). Germline V gene lookup returns CDR1 SGDLS and CDR2 YYNGEE. The length of the CDR3 is 12 residues. Between the trimmed V and J ends, which lost 1 base and 10 bases, there was a span of 9 bases. CDR3: CASSVQGPEQFF. CDR3 DNA: TGTGCCAGCAGCGTACAGGGCCCAGAGCAGTTCTTC. Drawing the rest from reference TRBV9 and TRBJ2-1, the complete variable domain is DSGVTQTPKHLITATGQRVTLRCSPRSGDLSVYWYQQSLDQGLQFLIQYYNGEERAKGNILERFSAQQFPDLHSELNLSSLELGDSALYFCASSVQGPEQFFGPGTRLTVL.

This clonotype occurred a few times. V gene TRBV6-6 combines with J gene TRBJ2-3; D is ambiguous. The CDR3 contains 14 residues. Trimming took off 4 bases at V and 5 bases at J, with 13 bases between the two ends. Germline CDR1 MNHNY, CDR2 SVGAGI (reference sequence). Here the CDR3 DNA reads TGTGCCAGCAGTTCTCGACTGTCTCGAGATACGCAGTATTTT. This translates into CASSSRLSRDTQYF.

This clonotype was picked up many times. The rearrangement joins TRBV11-3 to TRBJ2-5; either TRBD1 or TRBD2 may supply D (5 bases each). The germline gives CDR1 SGHNT, CDR2 YENEEA. This CDR3 spans 15 amino acids. V was clipped by 5 bases and J by 3 bases, with 16 bases between them. The CDR3 DNA is TGTGCCAGCAGCCACCGGTTCCGGGACGAAGAGACCCAGTACTTC. Encoded protein: CASSHRFRDEETQYF.

The CDR3 DNA reads TGTGCCAGCAGCTCAGCGGGACTACCATTTTACAATGAGCAGTTCTTC. It yields the protein CASSSAGLPFYNEQFF. This rearrangement joins TRBV7-2 to TRBJ2-1, with TRBD2 matching over 7 bases. The CDR3 spans 16 residues. The germline CDR1 and CDR2 sequences are SGHTA and FQGNSA. V lost 4 bases to trimming and J lost 4 bases; unmatched junction nucleotides: 10.

The gene calls are TRBV7-2 and TRBJ1-6; D perhaps matches TRBD1 (5 bases). The V and J ends lost 5 bases and 10 bases respectively, with 18 bases between them. Germline V lookup: CDR1 SGHTA, CDR2 FQGNSA. The CDR3 is made up of 15 amino acids. CDR3 amino acids: CASSTRDPGPSPLHF. CDR3 sequence (DNA): TGTGCCAGCAGCACACGGGACCCTGGACCCTCACCCCTCCACTTT.

The genes are TRBV10-3 and TRBJ1-3, with no clear D. V was clipped by 6 bases and J by 0 bases, with 9 bases between them. Germline V gene data show CDR1 as ENHRY and CDR2 as SYGVKD. This CDR3 contains 14 residues. Written as DNA, the CDR3 is TGTGCCATCAGGCCGGGAATCTCTGGAAACACCATATATTTT. This translates into CAIRPGISGNTIYF.

The rearrangement uses TRBV28 and TRBJ1-4; D may be TRBD1 (6 bases). Germline CDR1 MDHEN, CDR2 SYDVKM. CDR3 length: 13 amino acids. V shed 6 bases and J shed 8 bases, with 13 bases lying between them. The CDR3 DNA follows: TGTGCCAGCAGACCCCGGACAGAAGAAAAACTGTTTTTT. Translated, it gives CASRPRTEEKLFF.

This chain uses TRBV7-2 with TRBJ2-3, with no clear D. The CDR3 contains 13 residues. Germline V gives CDR1 SGHTA, CDR2 FQGNSA. V lost 5 bases and J 6 bases, leaving 12 bases between the germline ends. Here the CDR3 reads CASSINLADTQYF. The CDR3 nucleotides are TGTGCCAGCAGCATCAACCTCGCCGATACGCAGTATTTT.

There are many counts of this clonotype. The chain couples TRBV7-2 to TRBJ2-3, with TRBD2 matching over 14 bases. CDR3 length: 16 amino acids. After removal of 5 bases from V and 4 bases from J, the junction contained 5 bases not matched to a gene. The V gene's germline CDR1 is SGHTA and CDR2 FQGNSA. The CDR3 spells CASSKTSGGAPDTQYF. DNA of the CDR3: TGTGCCAGCAGCAAGACTAGCGGGGGGGCCCCAGATACGCAGTATTTT.

This clonotype showed up just a few times. The chain carries TRBV4-3 and TRBJ1-2; 8 bases are shared with TRBD1. There are 16 residues in the CDR3. The V gene's germline CDR1 is LGHNA and CDR2 YSLEER. Trimming removed 2 bases from V and 3 bases from J; junction bases left unmatched: 8. The CDR3 sequence is CASSQRPDREDYGYTF. The DNA of the CDR3 is TGCGCCAGCAGCCAACGCCCGGACAGGGAGGACTATGGCTACACCTTC.

The chain links TRBV4-1 to TRBJ1-3, with a weak D call TRBD1 (5 bases). V lost 4 bases to trimming and J lost 2 bases, with 12 bases between them. CDR1 and CDR2 from the germline V gene are MGHRA and YSYEKL. CDR3 length: 15 residues. CDR3 sequence (DNA): TGCGCCAGCAGCCTTACGGGGGAACCTGGAAACACCATATATTTT. As protein: CASSLTGEPGNTIYF.

The chain is built from TRBV7-3 and TRBJ1-2, with 10 bases that match TRBD1. Germline CDR1 SGHTA, CDR2 FQGTGA. This CDR3 has 13 amino acids. V lost 4 bases, J lost 7 bases, and 3 bases stayed unmatched. CDR3 in DNA: TGTGCCAGCAGCTCGGACAGGGGGGGTGGCTACACCTTC. Residues: CASSSDRGGGYTF.

This clonotype was recorded a few times. This sequence joins TRBV18 and TRBJ1-1; 7 nucleotides line up with TRBD1. Germline values: CDR1 KGHSH, CDR2 LQKENI. Unmatched junction bases numbered 13, after V lost 4 bases and J lost 5 bases. This CDR3 has 16 amino acids. This chain's CDR3 is CASSLDRTGSGTEAFF. The CDR3, as DNA: TGTGCCAGCTCACTCGACCGGACAGGTTCGGGAACTGAAGCTTTCTTT.